This T cell receptor beta chain was retrieved from a study of CD8 T cells in ankylosing spondylitis. Comments on this clonotype: Its antigen is unknown.

Study-level points and caveats: There was reportedly significant enrichment of clones that were disease-linked in matched ankylosing spondylitis synovial fluid.

Using its own MiXCR run on the 5' RACE reads, TCRdb lists one record per CDR3 protein. This sample carries tens of thousands of distinct CDR3 sequences, less than 20% of them seen once, and the ten largest clones take 25% to 30%. Germline CDR1 and CDR2: SQVTM and ANQGSEA. The CDR3 length is 13 residues. V shed 4 bases, J shed 6 bases, and the junction held 4 bases outside the gene matches. Sequenced: blood. The sequence came from a male donor with ankylosing spondylitis or in good health (not recorded which). This chain joins TRBV29-1 and TRBJ2-3, with 10 bases that match TRBD2. For the CDR3, the DNA is TGCAGCGTTGCCCCGGGACTAGCGGATACGCAGTATTTT. Protein product: CSVAPGLADTQYF.